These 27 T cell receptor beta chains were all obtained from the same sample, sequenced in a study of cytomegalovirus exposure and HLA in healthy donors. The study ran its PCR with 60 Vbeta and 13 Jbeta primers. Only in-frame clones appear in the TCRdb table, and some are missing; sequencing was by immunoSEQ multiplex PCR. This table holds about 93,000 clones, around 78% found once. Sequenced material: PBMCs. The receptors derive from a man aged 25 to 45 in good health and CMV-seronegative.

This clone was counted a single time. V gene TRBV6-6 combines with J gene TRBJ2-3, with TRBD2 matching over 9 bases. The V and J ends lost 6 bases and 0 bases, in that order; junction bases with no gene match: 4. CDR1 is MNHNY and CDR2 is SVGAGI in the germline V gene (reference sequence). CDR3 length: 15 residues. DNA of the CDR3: TGTGCCAGCAGCACCGCGGGGGGGAGCACAGATACGCAGTATTTT. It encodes CASSTAGGSTDTQYF.

The CDR3, as DNA: TGTGCCAGCAGCCGGGGGGGCTCAAACACTGAAGCTTTCTTT. Encoded protein: CASSRGGSNTEAFF. V gene TRBV13 combines with J gene TRBJ1-1; tentatively, D is TRBD1 (6 bases). The CDR3 covers 14 residues. Germline CDR1 PRHDT, CDR2 FYEKMQ (reference sequence). V gave up 5 bases and J gave up 2 bases, with 12 bases separating them.

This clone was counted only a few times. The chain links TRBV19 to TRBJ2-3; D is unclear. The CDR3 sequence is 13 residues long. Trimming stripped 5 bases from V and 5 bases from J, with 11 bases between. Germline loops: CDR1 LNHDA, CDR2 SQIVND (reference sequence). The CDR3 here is CASSPHQEDTQYF. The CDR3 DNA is TGTGCCAGTAGTCCTCACCAGGAAGATACGCAGTATTTT.

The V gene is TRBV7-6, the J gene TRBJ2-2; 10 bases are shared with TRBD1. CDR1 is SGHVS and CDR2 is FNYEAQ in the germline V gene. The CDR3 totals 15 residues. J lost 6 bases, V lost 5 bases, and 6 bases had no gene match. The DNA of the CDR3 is TGTGCCAGCAGCCCGACAGGGGGCTTGGCCGGGGAGCTGTTTTTT. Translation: CASSPTGGLAGELFF.

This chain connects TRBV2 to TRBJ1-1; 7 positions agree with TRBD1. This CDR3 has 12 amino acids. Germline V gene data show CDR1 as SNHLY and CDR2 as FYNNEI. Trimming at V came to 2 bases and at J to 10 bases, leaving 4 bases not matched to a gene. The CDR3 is CASSEWQGGAFF. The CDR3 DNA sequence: TGTGCCAGCAGTGAATGGCAGGGGGGAGCTTTCTTT.

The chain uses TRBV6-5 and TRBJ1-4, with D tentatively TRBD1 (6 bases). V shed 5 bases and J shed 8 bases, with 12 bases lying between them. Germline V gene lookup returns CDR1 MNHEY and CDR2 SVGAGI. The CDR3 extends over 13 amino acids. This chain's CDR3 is CASSNRAEEKLFF. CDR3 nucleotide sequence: TGTGCCAGCAGTAACAGGGCCGAGGAAAAACTGTTTTTT.

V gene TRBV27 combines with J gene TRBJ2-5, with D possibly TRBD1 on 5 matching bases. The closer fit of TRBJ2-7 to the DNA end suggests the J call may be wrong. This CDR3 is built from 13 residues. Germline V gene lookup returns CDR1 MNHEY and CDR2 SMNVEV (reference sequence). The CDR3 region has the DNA TGTGCCAGCAGTTTGACAGATTACTACGAGCAGTACTTC. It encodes CASSLTDYYEQYF.

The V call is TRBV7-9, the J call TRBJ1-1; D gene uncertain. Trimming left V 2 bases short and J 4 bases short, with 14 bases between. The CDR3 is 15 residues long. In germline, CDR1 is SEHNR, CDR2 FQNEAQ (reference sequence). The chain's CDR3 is CASSLNPTPGTEAFF. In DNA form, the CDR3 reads TGTGCCAGCAGCTTAAACCCCACCCCCGGCACTGAAGCTTTCTTT.

The CDR3: CASSGPGQGGMAFF. The CDR3, as DNA: TGTGCCAGCAGCGGACCTGGACAGGGAGGTATGGCTTTCTTT. The rearrangement links TRBV9 to TRBJ1-1; the match to TRBD1 covers 8 bases. Germline CDR1 reads SGDLS; CDR2 reads YYNGEE. This CDR3 has 14 amino acids. The J segment lost 11 bases and the V segment lost 3 bases, leaving 12 bases of the junction unmatched.

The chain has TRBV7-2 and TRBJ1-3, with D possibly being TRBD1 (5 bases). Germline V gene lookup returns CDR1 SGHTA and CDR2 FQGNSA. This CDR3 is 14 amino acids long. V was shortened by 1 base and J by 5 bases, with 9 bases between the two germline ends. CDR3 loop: CASSLDGGRNTIYF. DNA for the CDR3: TGTGCCAGCAGCTTAGACGGGGGTCGAAACACCATATATTTT.

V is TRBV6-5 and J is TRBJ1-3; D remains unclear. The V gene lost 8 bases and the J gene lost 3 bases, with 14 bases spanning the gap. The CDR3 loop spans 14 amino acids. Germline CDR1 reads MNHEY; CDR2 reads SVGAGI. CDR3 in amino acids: CASSPDPGGNTIYF. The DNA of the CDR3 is TGTGCCAGCTCCCCCGATCCGGGTGGAAACACCATATATTTT.

CDR3 protein: CASSFDRGLDNTEAFF. The CDR3 DNA reads as TGTGCCAGCAGCTTTGACAGGGGTTTGGATAACACTGAAGCTTTCTTT. The chain is built from TRBV5-6 and TRBJ1-1; 8 bases align to TRBD1. V was pared by 2 bases and J by 2 bases, with 8 bases of the junction left unmatched. CDR3 length equals 16 residues. Germline V gene sequence: CDR1 SGHDT, CDR2 YYEEEE.

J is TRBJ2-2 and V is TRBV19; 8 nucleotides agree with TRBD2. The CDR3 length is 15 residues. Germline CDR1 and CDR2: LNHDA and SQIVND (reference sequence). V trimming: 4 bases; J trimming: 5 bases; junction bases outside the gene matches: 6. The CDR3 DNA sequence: TGTGCCAGTAGTACCTTAGCGGGGCGGACCGGGGAGCTGTTTTTT. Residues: CASSTLAGRTGELFF.

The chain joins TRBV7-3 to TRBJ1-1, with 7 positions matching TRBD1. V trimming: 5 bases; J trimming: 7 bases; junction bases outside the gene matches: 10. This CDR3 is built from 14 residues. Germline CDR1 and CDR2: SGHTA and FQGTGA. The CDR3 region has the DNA TGTGCCAGCAGCCCTCAGGGGGTTAGAGGTGAAGCTTTCTTT. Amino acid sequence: CASSPQGVRGEAFF.

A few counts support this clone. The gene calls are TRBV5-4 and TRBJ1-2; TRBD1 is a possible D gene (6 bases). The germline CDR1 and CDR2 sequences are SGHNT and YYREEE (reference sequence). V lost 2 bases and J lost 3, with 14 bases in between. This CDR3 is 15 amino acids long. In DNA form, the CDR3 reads TGTGCCAGCAGCTTACAAACAGGGACCGACTATGGCTACACCTTC. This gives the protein CASSLQTGTDYGYTF. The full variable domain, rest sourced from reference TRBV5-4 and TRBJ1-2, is ETGVTQSPTHLIKTRGQQVTLRCSSQSGHNTVSWYQQALGQGPQFIFQYYREEENGRGNFPPRFSGLQFPNYSSELNVNALELDDSALYLCASSLQTGTDYGYTFGSGTRLTVV.

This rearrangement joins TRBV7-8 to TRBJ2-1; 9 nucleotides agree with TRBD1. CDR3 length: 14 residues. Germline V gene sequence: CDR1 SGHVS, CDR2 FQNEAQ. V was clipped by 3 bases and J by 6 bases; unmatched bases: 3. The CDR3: CASSFQDRGNEQFF. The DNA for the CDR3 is TGTGCCAGCAGCTTTCAGGACAGGGGCAATGAGCAGTTCTTC.

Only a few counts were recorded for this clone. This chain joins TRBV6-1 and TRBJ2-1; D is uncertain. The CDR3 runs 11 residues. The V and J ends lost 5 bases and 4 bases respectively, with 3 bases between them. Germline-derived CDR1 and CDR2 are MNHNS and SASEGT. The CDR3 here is CASSLYNEQFF. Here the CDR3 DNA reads TGTGCCAGCAGTCTGTACAATGAGCAGTTCTTC.

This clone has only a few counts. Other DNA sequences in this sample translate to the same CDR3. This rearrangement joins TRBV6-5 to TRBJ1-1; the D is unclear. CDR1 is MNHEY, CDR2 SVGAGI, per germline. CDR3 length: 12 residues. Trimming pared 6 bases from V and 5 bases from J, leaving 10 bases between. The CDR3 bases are TGTGCCAGCAGCTCGGGCGGGACTGAAGCTTTCTTT. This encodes CASSSGGTEAFF.

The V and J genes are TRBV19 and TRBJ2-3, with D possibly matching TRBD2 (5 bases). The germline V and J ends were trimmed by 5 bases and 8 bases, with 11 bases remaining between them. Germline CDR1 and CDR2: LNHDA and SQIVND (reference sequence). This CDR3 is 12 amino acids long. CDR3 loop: CASSPGGGTQYF. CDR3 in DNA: TGTGCCAGTAGTCCCGGAGGTGGTACGCAGTATTTT.

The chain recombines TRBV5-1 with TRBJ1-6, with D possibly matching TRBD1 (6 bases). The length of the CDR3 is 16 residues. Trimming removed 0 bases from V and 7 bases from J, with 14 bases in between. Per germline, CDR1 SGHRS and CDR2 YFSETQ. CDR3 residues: CASSLASAGVNSPLHF. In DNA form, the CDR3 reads TGCGCCAGCAGCTTGGCTTCTGCAGGGGTCAATTCACCCCTCCACTTT.

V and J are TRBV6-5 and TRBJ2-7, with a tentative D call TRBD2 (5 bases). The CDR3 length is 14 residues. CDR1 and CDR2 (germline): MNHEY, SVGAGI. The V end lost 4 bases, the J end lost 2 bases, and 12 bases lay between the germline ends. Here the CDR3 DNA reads TGTGCCAGCAGTTTAAGGGAGTACACCTACGAGCAGTACTTC. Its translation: CASSLREYTYEQYF.

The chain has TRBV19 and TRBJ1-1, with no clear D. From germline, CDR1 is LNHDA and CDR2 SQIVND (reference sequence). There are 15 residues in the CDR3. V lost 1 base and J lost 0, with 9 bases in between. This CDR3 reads CASSIVGPMNTEAFF. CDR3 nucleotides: TGTGCCAGTAGTATAGTGGGCCCGATGAACACTGAAGCTTTCTTT.

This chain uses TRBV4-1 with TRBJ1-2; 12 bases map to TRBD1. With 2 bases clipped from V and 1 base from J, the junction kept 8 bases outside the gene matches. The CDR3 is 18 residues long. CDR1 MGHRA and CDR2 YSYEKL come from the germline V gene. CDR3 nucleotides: TGCGCCAGCAGCCAAACAGGGACAGGGGGCTACGGTAACTATGGCTACACCTTC. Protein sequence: CASSQTGTGGYGNYGYTF.

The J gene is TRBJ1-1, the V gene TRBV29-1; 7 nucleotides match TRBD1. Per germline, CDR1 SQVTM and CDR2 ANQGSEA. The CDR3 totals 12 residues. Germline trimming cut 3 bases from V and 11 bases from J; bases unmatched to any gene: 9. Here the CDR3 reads CSVDGTVEGAFF. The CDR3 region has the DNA TGCAGCGTTGATGGGACAGTGGAAGGGGCTTTCTTT. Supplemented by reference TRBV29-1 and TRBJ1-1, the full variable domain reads SAVISQKPSRDICQRGTSLTIQCQVDSQVTMMFWYRQQPGQSLTLIATANQGSEATYESGFVIDKFPISRPNLTFSTLTVSNMSPEDSSIYLCSVDGTVEGAFFGQGTRLTVV.

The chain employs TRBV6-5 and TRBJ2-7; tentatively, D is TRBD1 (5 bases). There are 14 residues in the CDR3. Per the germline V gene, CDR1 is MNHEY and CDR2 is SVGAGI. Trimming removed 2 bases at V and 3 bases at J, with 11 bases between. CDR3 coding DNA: TGTGCCAGCAGTTACCATGACAGATTCTACGAGCAGTACTTC. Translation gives CASSYHDRFYEQYF.

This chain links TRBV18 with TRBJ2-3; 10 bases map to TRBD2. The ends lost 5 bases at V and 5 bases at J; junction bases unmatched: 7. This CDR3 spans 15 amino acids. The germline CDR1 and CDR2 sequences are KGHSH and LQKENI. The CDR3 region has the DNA TGTGCCAGCTCAAGAGCGGGAGGGCCGAAAGATACGCAGTATTTT. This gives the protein CASSRAGGPKDTQYF.

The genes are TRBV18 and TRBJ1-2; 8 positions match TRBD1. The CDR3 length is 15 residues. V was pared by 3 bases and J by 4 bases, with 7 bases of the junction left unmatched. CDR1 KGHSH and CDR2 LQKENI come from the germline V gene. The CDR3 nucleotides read TGTGCCAGCTCACCCCAACAGGGGGGGTTCTATGGCTACACCTTC. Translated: CASSPQQGGFYGYTF. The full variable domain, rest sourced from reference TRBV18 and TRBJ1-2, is NAGVMQNPRHLVRRRGQEARLRCSPMKGHSHVYWYRQLPEEGLKFMVYLQKENIIDESGMPKERFSAEFPKEGPSILRIQQVVRGDSAAYFCASSPQQGGFYGYTFGSGTRLTVV.